The 22 T cell receptor beta chains below come from one sample, sequenced in a study of cytomegalovirus exposure and HLA in healthy donors. PCR employed 60 Vbeta and 13 Jbeta primers. Profiled with immunoSEQ multiplex PCR; TCRdb holds only in-frame clones, not every one. The sample lists roughly 150,000 clones, about 80% occurring once. The sample comprised PBMCs. The source of these receptors is a man aged 35-49 years in good health and CMV-seronegative.

The CDR3 DNA reads TGCGCCAGCAGCTTGAAGGACAGGACCGGGGAGCTGTTTTTT. Residues: CASSLKDRTGELFF. This sequence joins TRBV5-1 and TRBJ2-2; the match to TRBD1 covers 7 bases. J gave up 5 bases and V 1 base, and 2 bases lay outside the gene matches. CDR1 and CDR2 from the germline V gene are SGHRS and YFSETQ. The CDR3 runs to 14 residues.

The rearrangement links TRBV29-1 to TRBJ1-2; 7 positions agree with TRBD1. The CDR3 runs 13 residues. V shed 3 bases, J shed 5 bases, and the junction held 6 bases outside the gene matches. Looked up from germline, CDR1 is SQVTM and CDR2 is ANQGSEA. DNA for the CDR3: TGCAGCGTTGATGACAGGGACGGGTATGGCTACACCTTC. It translates to CSVDDRDGYGYTF.

V gene TRBV7-2 combines with J gene TRBJ1-2; 9 positions match TRBD1. V trimming: 1 base; J trimming: 4 bases; junction bases outside the gene matches: 7. This CDR3 spans 16 amino acids. Germline V gene sequence: CDR1 SGHTA, CDR2 FQGNSA. The CDR3: CASSLDRGRIIYGYTF. CDR3 nucleotides: TGTGCCAGCAGCTTAGACAGGGGGCGGATAATCTATGGCTACACCTTC.

The chain has TRBV27 and TRBJ2-2; D is uncertain. The ends were cut back, 2 bases at V and 3 bases at J, with 4 bases in the middle. CDR1 is MNHEY, CDR2 SMNVEV, per germline (reference sequence). The length of the CDR3 is 13 residues. The CDR3 DNA sequence: TGTGCCAGCAGTTTACAGGACACCGGGGAGCTGTTTTTT. The encoded protein is CASSLQDTGELFF.

The rearrangement links TRBV19 to TRBJ1-3; D might be TRBD1 (6 bases). V shed 4 bases and J shed 5 bases, with 21 bases lying between them. Germline V CDR1 and CDR2: LNHDA, SQIVND (reference sequence). This CDR3 is 17 amino acids long. The CDR3 region has the DNA TGTGCCAGTAGTAAGGCCTTTAGGGACAAGGAAAGAAACACCATATATTTT. Its protein is CASSKAFRDKERNTIYF.

The CDR3 region has the DNA TGTGCCAGCAGCTCAGCGGGAGGTGCAGATACGCAGTATTTT. It specifies CASSSAGGADTQYF. The rearrangement joins TRBV6-1 to TRBJ2-3, with TRBD2 identical over 9 bases. V shed 6 bases, J shed 4 bases, and the junction held 5 bases outside the gene matches. Per germline, CDR1 MNHNS and CDR2 SASEGT. This CDR3 has 14 amino acids.

This chain uses TRBV5-1 with TRBJ1-2, with 9 bases identical to TRBD1. V shed 7 bases and J 1 base; nucleotides not matched to a gene: 8. The CDR3 spans 15 residues. CDR1 SGHRS and CDR2 YFSETQ come from the germline V gene. DNA of the CDR3: TGCGCCAGCTACCCCGGGACAGGGATTAACTATGGCTACACCTTC. Protein: CASYPGTGINYGYTF.

This clone was seen a handful of times. The V and J genes are TRBV5-1 and TRBJ2-5; D might be TRBD1 (5 bases). The V and J ends lost 1 base and 0 bases respectively, with 13 bases between them. CDR3 length: 16 residues. Germline V gene lookup returns CDR1 SGHRS and CDR2 YFSETQ. The chain's CDR3 is CASSLQMAQDQETQYF. The DNA for the CDR3 is TGCGCCAGCAGCTTGCAGATGGCACAGGACCAAGAGACCCAGTACTTC.

The rearrangement links TRBV7-9 to TRBJ1-4; D gene uncertain. The CDR3 extends over 15 amino acids. V was trimmed by 1 base and J by 3 bases, leaving 9 bases between them. CDR1 is SEHNR, CDR2 FQNEAQ, per germline (reference sequence). For the CDR3, the DNA is TGTGCCAGCAGCTTAGACCCGGGTCCTAATGAAAAACTGTTTTTT. Translating gives CASSLDPGPNEKLFF. The complete variable domain, with remaining parts taken from reference TRBV7-9 and TRBJ1-4, reads DTGVSQNPRHKITKRGQNVTFRCDPISEHNRLYWYRQTLGQGPEFLTYFQNEAQLEKSRLLSDRFSAERPKGSFSTLEIQRTEQGDSAMYLCASSLDPGPNEKLFFGSGTQLSVL.

V and J are TRBV6-1 and TRBJ1-2; the D is unclear. V was trimmed by 7 bases and J by 2 bases, leaving 11 bases between them. From germline, CDR1 is MNHNS and CDR2 SASEGT. The CDR3 spans 13 residues. The chain's CDR3 is CASKAGINYGYTF. CDR3 DNA: TGTGCCAGCAAGGCCGGGATAAACTATGGCTACACCTTC.

The chain joins TRBV9 to TRBJ2-3, with 16 bases aligning to TRBD2. V was clipped by 3 bases and J by 1 base; unmatched bases: 11. Germline-derived CDR1 and CDR2 are SGDLS and YYNGEE. The CDR3 has 20 residues. The CDR3 sequence is CASSDPGTSGRALGTDTQYF. In DNA, the CDR3 is TGTGCCAGCAGCGATCCGGGGACTAGCGGGAGGGCCCTCGGCACAGATACGCAGTATTTT.

This chain joins TRBV27 and TRBJ2-3, with 11 positions matching TRBD2. The CDR3 has 16 residues. J gave up 1 base and V 2 bases, and 2 bases lay outside the gene matches. CDR1 and CDR2 (germline): MNHEY, SMNVEV (reference sequence). The DNA for the CDR3 is TGTGCCAGCAGTTTACCGGGACTAGCGGGCACAGATACGCAGTATTTT. This sequence encodes CASSLPGLAGTDTQYF.

This clone was observed a few times. The junction departs from germline at one end; a sequencing error may be responsible. The V and J genes are TRBV28 and TRBJ2-6, with D possibly matching TRBD1 (5 bases). Germline V gives CDR1 MDHEN, CDR2 SYDVKM. The CDR3 runs to 14 residues. The CDR3 loop reads CASNSGSGANGLTF. The CDR3, as DNA: TGTGCCAGCAACTCAGGCTCTGGGGCCAACGGCCTGACTTTC.

This clone has a handful of counts. This sequence joins TRBV7-2 and TRBJ2-5, with 9 nucleotides matching TRBD2. This CDR3 is built from 14 residues. Germline values: CDR1 SGHTA, CDR2 FQGNSA. V was pared by 2 bases and J by 5 bases, with 3 bases of the junction left unmatched. CDR3 protein: CASSLRRGGETQYF. The CDR3 DNA is TGTGCCAGCAGCTTACGGCGGGGGGGGGAGACCCAGTACTTC. The variable domain in full, with the rest retrieved from reference TRBV7-2 and TRBJ2-5, is GAGVSQSPSNKVTEKGKDVELRCDPISGHTALYWYRQSLGQGLEFLIYFQGNSAPDKSGLPSDRFSAERTGGSVSTLTIQRTQQEDSAVYLCASSLRRGGETQYFGPGTRLLVL.

The chain has TRBV10-3 and TRBJ2-7; 11 bases are shared with TRBD1. This CDR3 region has 15 residues. The germline V gene has CDR1 ENHRY and CDR2 SYGVKD. After removal of 3 bases from V and 5 bases from J, the junction contained 6 bases not matched to a gene. In nucleotides, the CDR3 is TGTGCCATCAGTGACCGGGACAGGGGGACCGACGAGCAGTACTTC. Translation: CAISDRDRGTDEQYF.

This clone has more than one count but fewer than ten. The genes are TRBV5-1 and TRBJ1-2, with 7 bases fitting TRBD1. V lost 1 base to trimming and J lost 5 bases; unmatched junction nucleotides: 11. CDR1 is SGHRS, CDR2 YFSETQ, per germline. The CDR3 has 16 residues. The CDR3 sequence is CASSLSPGQVGYGYTF. The CDR3 DNA reads TGCGCCAGCAGCTTGTCTCCCGGACAGGTGGGGTATGGCTACACCTTC.

V is TRBV5-5 and J is TRBJ1-2; D gene uncertain. The germline V gene has CDR1 SGHKS and CDR2 YYEKEE (reference sequence). The CDR3 has 12 amino acids. V lost 0 bases, J lost 4 bases, and 4 bases lay in between. In DNA form, the CDR3 reads TGTGCCAGCAGCTTGGACAGCTATGGCTACACCTTC. It translates to CASSLDSYGYTF.

There are a few counts of this clone. V gene TRBV6-1 combines with J gene TRBJ2-3; D ambiguous. The ends were cut back, 2 bases at V and 4 bases at J, with 7 bases in the middle. Germline V gene sequence: CDR1 MNHNS, CDR2 SASEGT. This CDR3 is 13 amino acids long. The CDR3 DNA reads TGTGCCAGCAGTGAACACCCGGCAGATACGCAGTATTTT. It translates to CASSEHPADTQYF.

V usage is TRBV7-9 and J usage is TRBJ1-1, with 8 bases aligning to TRBD1. Losses at the gene ends were 5 bases for V and 3 bases for J; bases not matched to a gene: 2. CDR1 and CDR2 (germline): SEHNR, FQNEAQ (reference sequence). The CDR3 runs to 13 residues. CDR3 loop: CASSKTGDTEAFF. CDR3 coding DNA: TGTGCCAGCAGCAAGACAGGGGACACTGAAGCTTTCTTT. Filled out from reference TRBV7-9 and TRBJ1-1, the complete variable domain reads DTGVSQNPRHKITKRGQNVTFRCDPISEHNRLYWYRQTLGQGPEFLTYFQNEAQLEKSRLLSDRFSAERPKGSFSTLEIQRTEQGDSAMYLCASSKTGDTEAFFGQGTRLTVV.

The chain carries TRBV6-1 and TRBJ2-1; TRBD2 is a possible D gene (6 bases). The length of the CDR3 is 16 residues. The germline V gene encodes CDR1 MNHNS and CDR2 SASEGT. V dropped 4 bases and J dropped 0 bases, with 13 bases sitting between them. CDR3 loop: CASSGLAVVSYNEQFF. The CDR3 bases are TGTGCCAGCAGTGGGTTAGCGGTCGTCTCCTACAATGAGCAGTTCTTC.

The rearrangement joins TRBV6-4 to TRBJ1-1; TRBD1 might be the D (6 bases). V was shortened by 5 bases and J by 1 base, with 11 bases between the two germline ends. The CDR3 is 14 amino acids. Germline lookup yields CDR1 MRHNA and CDR2 SNTAGT. For the CDR3, the DNA is TGTGCCAGCAGTCAGGGGTACGGGAACACTGAAGCTTTCTTT. This sequence encodes CASSQGYGNTEAFF.

This clone was recorded a few times. The chain couples TRBV6-1 to TRBJ2-1; the D gene is possibly TRBD1 (6 bases). The germline V and J ends were trimmed by 11 bases and 3 bases, with 14 bases remaining between them. This CDR3 contains 13 residues. Germline CDR1 and CDR2: MNHNS and SASEGT. Here the CDR3 DNA reads TGTGCCGTCCCCGGGACATTCTACAATGAGCAGTTCTTC. This codes for CAVPGTFYNEQFF.